Each of the 17 T cell receptor beta chains below was sequenced from the same sample in a study of shared clonotypes between healthy human individuals. CD45RO-negative, CCR7-positively selected cells formed the naive CD8 fraction, excluding terminally differentiated effector memory CD45RA+ cells. Repertoires were generated with immunoSEQ multiplex PCR, while TCRdb's copy carries only in-frame clones and drops some. The sample carries around 650,000 clones, about 96% recorded once. Sequencing input: naive CD8+ T cells sorted from blood. All receptors derive from a woman aged 25 to 39 in good health.

This chain uses TRBV7-7 with TRBJ2-2; D might be TRBD2 (5 bases). This CDR3 region has 15 residues. V lost 4 bases, J lost 5 bases, and 14 bases lay in between. Germline loops: CDR1 SSHAT, CDR2 FNYEAQ (reference sequence). The CDR3 reads CASSSHLSGTGELFF. CDR3 coding DNA: TGTGCCAGCAGCTCCCACCTAAGCGGAACCGGGGAGCTGTTTTTT.

The CDR3 reads CSVETGYNYGYTF. The CDR3 DNA is TGCAGCGTTGAAACAGGCTATAACTATGGCTACACCTTC. J is TRBJ1-2 and V is TRBV29-1; D may be TRBD1 (5 bases). Germline V gives CDR1 SQVTM, CDR2 ANQGSEA. V lost 2 bases and J 1 base, leaving 8 bases between the germline ends. This CDR3 contains 13 residues.

The chain has TRBV7-6 and TRBJ2-1; D may be TRBD1 or TRBD2 (6 bases each). Looked up from germline, CDR1 is SGHVS and CDR2 is FNYEAQ. Trimming removed 1 base at V and 0 bases at J, with 13 bases between. This CDR3 spans 17 amino acids. The CDR3 DNA is TGTGCCAGCAGCTTAGAAGGAGGGGGGAGCTCCTACAATGAGCAGTTCTTC. Translating gives CASSLEGGGSSYNEQFF.

As DNA, the CDR3 is TGTGCCAGCAGTGCCGGGACTAGCGCCTACGAGCAGTACTTC. It specifies CASSAGTSAYEQYF. The chain has TRBV27 and TRBJ2-7, with 10 bases aligning to TRBD2. Trimming took 5 bases from V and 2 from J; bases not matched to a gene: 3. This CDR3 has 14 residues. Germline CDR1 is MNHEY and CDR2 is SMNVEV (reference sequence).

The gene calls are TRBV7-9 and TRBJ1-2, with D unclear. Trimming stripped 1 base from V and 3 bases from J, with 9 bases between. The germline V gene encodes CDR1 SEHNR and CDR2 FQNEAQ (reference sequence). CDR3 size: 14 residues. In nucleotides, the CDR3 is TGTGCCAGCAGCTTAGAGAGGGATTACTATGGCTACACCTTC. It translates to CASSLERDYYGYTF. The full variable domain, with the rest looked up from reference TRBV7-9 and TRBJ1-2, is DTGVSQNPRHKITKRGQNVTFRCDPISEHNRLYWYRQTLGQGPEFLTYFQNEAQLEKSRLLSDRFSAERPKGSFSTLEIQRTEQGDSAMYLCASSLERDYYGYTFGSGTRLTVV.

V usage is TRBV13 and J usage is TRBJ2-7, with 8 nucleotides matching TRBD1. The CDR3 extends over 14 amino acids. The germline V gene has CDR1 PRHDT and CDR2 FYEKMQ (reference sequence). V shed 0 bases, J shed 4 bases, and the junction held 2 bases outside the gene matches. This CDR3 is CASSLGTGVYEQYF. Here the CDR3 DNA reads TGTGCCAGCAGCTTAGGGACAGGGGTATACGAGCAGTACTTC.

The chain uses TRBV7-2 and TRBJ2-7; 13 bases map to TRBD2. Germline V lookup: CDR1 SGHTA, CDR2 FQGNSA. CDR3 length equals 15 residues. V was pared by 7 bases and J by 7 bases, with 10 bases of the junction left unmatched. CDR3 residues: CASTPGGTSGEEQYF. CDR3 coding DNA: TGTGCCAGCACCCCAGGTGGGACTAGCGGGGAAGAGCAGTACTTC.

The rearrangement links TRBV6-1 to TRBJ1-5, with TRBD1 matching 8 bases. The J segment lost 5 bases and the V segment lost 6 bases, leaving 6 bases of the junction unmatched. Germline loops: CDR1 MNHNS, CDR2 SASEGT. The length of the CDR3 is 14 residues. The CDR3 nucleotides read TGTGCCAGCAGAAACAGGGGGACGGATCAGCCCCAGCATTTT. Translation gives CASRNRGTDQPQHF.

The chain carries TRBV27 and TRBJ2-3, with D uncertain. CDR1 is MNHEY and CDR2 is SMNVEV in the germline V gene (reference sequence). CDR3 size: 11 residues. V was shortened by 7 bases and J by 1 base, with 3 bases between the two germline ends. In DNA, the CDR3 is TGTGCCAGCACCCGCACAGATACGCAGTATTTT. It translates to CASTRTDTQYF.

With respect to this clone: At the DNA level, this CDR3 is encoded by other sequences in the same sample as well. This chain joins TRBV9 and TRBJ2-7, with 11 nucleotides matching TRBD2. From germline, CDR1 is SGDLS and CDR2 YYNGEE. J was trimmed by 2 bases and V by 3 bases; bases with no gene match: 4. There are 15 residues in the CDR3. Here the CDR3 DNA reads TGTGCCAGCAGCGCTGGGACTAGCGGAGCCTACGAGCAGTACTTC. Its translation: CASSAGTSGAYEQYF.

This chain joins TRBV28 and TRBJ1-2, with D perhaps TRBD1 (6 bases). The CDR3 consists of 15 residues. The ends were cut back, 10 bases at V and 2 bases at J, with 20 bases in the middle. From germline, CDR1 is MDHEN and CDR2 SYDVKM. The CDR3 loop is CATLLVRGMNYGYTF. CDR3 in DNA: TGTGCCACCTTGTTAGTGAGGGGGATGAACTATGGCTACACCTTC.

The chain recombines TRBV4-1 with TRBJ1-2; the match to TRBD1 covers 7 bases. The V gene's germline CDR1 is MGHRA and CDR2 YSYEKL. Trimming removed 6 bases from V and 2 bases from J; junction bases left unmatched: 9. This CDR3 region has 15 residues. CDR3 sequence (DNA): TGCGCCAGCAGACACCCGGGACAGACAAACTATGGCTACACCTTC. Translating it yields CASRHPGQTNYGYTF.

The V call is TRBV28, the J call TRBJ2-7; D call uncertain. V lost 6 bases and J lost 2, with 14 bases in between. Looked up from germline, CDR1 is MDHEN and CDR2 is SYDVKM. The CDR3 sequence is 14 residues long. The CDR3 loop reads CASSRSLNAYEQYF. The CDR3 coding sequence is TGTGCCAGCAGCCGATCTTTAAACGCCTACGAGCAGTACTTC.

This clone was seen just once. V usage is TRBV28 and J usage is TRBJ2-5; D unclear. The germline V gene has CDR1 MDHEN and CDR2 SYDVKM. Trimming left V 6 bases short and J 5 bases short, with 13 bases between. This CDR3 is 13 amino acids long. Here the CDR3 reads CASSKVLGETQYF. CDR3 nucleotides: TGTGCCAGCAGCAAGGTGTTAGGGGAGACCCAGTACTTC.

The CDR3 protein is CASTTADEKLFF. CDR3 bases: TGTGCCAGTACGACAGCAGATGAAAAACTGTTTTTT. The chain is built from TRBV19 and TRBJ1-4, with D possibly being TRBD1 (5 bases). V lost 7 bases, J lost 6 bases, and 9 bases lay in between. CDR1 is LNHDA and CDR2 is SQIVND in the germline V gene (reference sequence). The CDR3 runs to 12 residues.

V is TRBV5-4 and J is TRBJ2-5; a possible D gene is TRBD1 (6 bases). Germline CDR1 and CDR2: SGHNT and YYREEE (reference sequence). The length of the CDR3 is 13 residues. With 4 bases removed from V and 5 bases from J, the gap between germline ends came to 12 bases. Written as DNA, the CDR3 is TGTGCCAGCAGCCCAGGGGTAGGGGAGACCCAGTACTTC. This translates into CASSPGVGETQYF.

This clone was seen only once. The chain joins TRBV27 to TRBJ2-1; D remains unclear. The CDR3 length is 11 residues. The germline gives CDR1 MNHEY, CDR2 SMNVEV (reference sequence). Trimming left V 6 bases short and J 8 bases short, with 8 bases between. The chain's CDR3 is CASSFMDEQFF. As DNA, the CDR3 is TGTGCCAGCAGCTTCATGGATGAGCAGTTCTTC.